These 17 T cell receptor beta chains originate from one sample sequenced in a study of T cells in Graves' hyperthyroidism and ophthalmopathy. TCR beta CDR3 regions were amplified from RNA transcripts. The TCR CDR3 first-round RT-PCR relied on the HTBI primer set. From the multiplex PCR reads, TCRdb called clonotypes with MiXCR, one entry per CDR3 protein. The profile shows a few hundred thousand distinct CDR3 sequences, roughly 14% of them singletons. Sequencing used blood. These receptors all come from a woman aged 30 to 39 with Graves' hyperthyroidism.

The genes are TRBV20-1 and TRBJ1-2; 7 bases agree with TRBD1. The ends lost 1 base at V and 4 bases at J; junction bases unmatched: 9. This CDR3 has 15 residues. CDR1 is DFQATT, CDR2 SNEGSKA, per germline (reference sequence). CDR3 sequence: CSARVETGFPYGYTF. In nucleotides, the CDR3 is TGCAGTGCTAGAGTCGAGACAGGGTTCCCCTATGGCTACACCTTC.

The J gene is TRBJ2-7, the V gene TRBV11-2, with unresolved D. Germline-derived CDR1 and CDR2 are SGHAT and FQNNGV. The CDR3 covers 15 residues. Trimming left V 2 bases short and J 2 bases short, with 13 bases between. The CDR3 protein is CASSLIGPDPYEQYF. Here the CDR3 DNA reads TGTGCCAGCAGCTTAATTGGGCCCGATCCCTACGAGCAGTACTTC.

This clonotype came up many times. The chain is built from TRBV2 and TRBJ1-1; D possibly corresponds to TRBD1 (5 bases). Between the trimmed V and J ends, which lost 4 bases and 1 base, there was a span of 13 bases. The CDR3 spans 15 residues. The V gene's germline CDR1 is SNHLY and CDR2 FYNNEI. CDR3 DNA sequence: TGTGCCAGCAGTGTTAACCGGGGCCCGAACACTGAAGCTTTCTTT. Its protein is CASSVNRGPNTEAFF.

This rearrangement joins TRBV7-9 to TRBJ2-7; D may be TRBD1 or TRBD2 (5 bases each). The CDR3 consists of 16 residues. Germline assignment: CDR1 SEHNR and CDR2 FQNEAQ (reference sequence). Trimming removed 4 bases from V and 0 bases from J, with 16 bases in between. CDR3 loop: CASSSFTGAGSYEQYF. CDR3 bases: TGTGCCAGCAGCTCATTCACCGGGGCGGGCTCCTACGAGCAGTACTTC.

This sequence joins TRBV5-1 and TRBJ1-6; 11 bases map to TRBD1. The CDR3 covers 12 residues. Germline CDR1 and CDR2: SGHRS and YFSETQ. The V and J ends lost 0 bases and 19 bases, in that order; junction bases with no gene match: 3. The CDR3 loop is CASSLDGTGGHF. Written as DNA, the CDR3 is TGCGCCAGCAGCTTGGACGGGACAGGGGGGCACTTT.

This clonotype was observed a handful of times. V usage is TRBV19 and J usage is TRBJ2-7; D is possibly TRBD1 or TRBD2 (6 bases each). The CDR3 runs 14 residues. CDR1 is LNHDA, CDR2 SQIVND, per germline (reference sequence). Between the trimmed V and J ends, which lost 3 bases and 4 bases, there was a span of 13 bases. CDR3 sequence reads: CASSMRDNPYEQYF. The CDR3 bases are TGTGCCAGTAGTATGCGGGACAACCCATACGAGCAGTACTTC.

In this sample, this clonotype turned up once. V and J are TRBV6-2 or TRBV6-3 and TRBJ1-5; TRBD1 agrees at 10 bases. The CDR3 extends over 16 amino acids. V dropped 4 bases and J dropped 2; count of bases not matched to a gene: 5. Germline values: CDR1 MNHEY, CDR2 SVGEGT. The CDR3 loop is CASSSGTGVGNQPQHF. The CDR3, as DNA: TGTGCCAGCAGTTCCGGGACAGGGGTGGGCAATCAGCCCCAGCATTTT.

This clonotype has more than one count but fewer than ten. The chain has TRBV18 and TRBJ2-1; perhaps TRBD2 as D (6 bases). CDR1 and CDR2 from the germline V gene are KGHSH and LQKENI. Trimming took 6 bases from V and 3 from J, leaving 15 bases between them. The CDR3 spans 15 residues. The CDR3 bases are TGTGCCAGCTCGACCGGGACTTTTTACTACAATGAGCAGTTCTTC. As protein: CASSTGTFYYNEQFF.

The J gene is TRBJ2-3, the V gene TRBV5-4; 9 positions agree with TRBD2. Germline CDR1 is SGHNT and CDR2 is YYREEE (reference sequence). V was clipped by 4 bases and J by 0 bases; unmatched bases: 6. The CDR3 runs 16 residues. For the CDR3, the DNA is TGTGCCAGCAGCAACCCTAGCGGGGTTAGCACAGATACGCAGTATTTT. Translating gives CASSNPSGVSTDTQYF.

This clonotype was counted ten times or more. The genes are TRBV20-1 and TRBJ1-1; the match to TRBD1 covers 8 bases. CDR1 is DFQATT, CDR2 SNEGSKA, per germline (reference sequence). CDR3 length equals 13 residues. With V trimmed by 3 bases and J by 1 base, 1 base remained unmatched. CDR3 amino acids: CSARQGANTEAFF. The CDR3 nucleotides read TGCAGTGCTAGGCAGGGGGCGAACACTGAAGCTTTCTTT.

The chain couples TRBV7-3 to TRBJ2-7; 9 bases match TRBD2. The CDR3 extends over 14 amino acids. V shed 10 bases, J shed 5 bases, and the junction held 12 bases outside the gene matches. CDR1 and CDR2 (germline): SGHTA, FQGTGA. CDR3 sequence reads: CATSRAGGPNEQYF. Written as DNA, the CDR3 is TGTGCCACCTCCCGGGCGGGAGGGCCAAACGAGCAGTACTTC.

This clonotype has only a few counts. The rearrangement joins TRBV6-1 to TRBJ1-5; 9 bases agree with TRBD1. The J segment lost 3 bases and the V segment lost 7 bases, leaving 7 bases of the junction unmatched. The CDR3 consists of 15 residues. Germline loops: CDR1 MNHNS, CDR2 SASEGT. The CDR3 bases are TGTGCCAGCAATCTACAGGGGGCGAACAATCAGCCCCAGCATTTT. Translating it yields CASNLQGANNQPQHF.

This clonotype was found many times. The J gene is TRBJ1-2, the V gene TRBV18; 8 nucleotides match TRBD1. This CDR3 is built from 12 residues. The trim removed 3 bases at V and 8 bases at J, leaving 2 bases unmatched. The germline V gene has CDR1 KGHSH and CDR2 LQKENI. The CDR3 nucleotides read TGTGCCAGCTCACCGGACAGGGTGGGCTACACCTTC. It yields the protein CASSPDRVGYTF.

The V gene is TRBV7-9, the J gene TRBJ2-3, with D possibly being TRBD1 (6 bases). This CDR3 contains 14 residues. The germline V gene has CDR1 SEHNR and CDR2 FQNEAQ (reference sequence). The germline V and J ends were trimmed by 5 bases and 4 bases, with 13 bases remaining between them. As DNA, the CDR3 is TGTGCCAGCAGCCCGTGGACAGCCCCAGATACGCAGTATTTT. Translating it yields CASSPWTAPDTQYF.

This clonotype was counted ten times or more. The rearrangement uses TRBV12-3 or TRBV12-4 and TRBJ1-2; 7 bases match TRBD1. V shed 5 bases and J 5 bases; nucleotides not matched to a gene: 5. CDR3 length: 13 residues. CDR3 protein: CASSPDRAYGYTF. CDR3 DNA sequence: TGTGCCAGCAGTCCTGACAGGGCTTATGGCTACACCTTC.

In its sample, this clonotype was seen many times. The DNA for the CDR3 is TGCAGCGGCTCTAGCGGACGGCCCTACGAGCAGTACTTC. This codes for CSGSSGRPYEQYF. The chain couples TRBV29-1 to TRBJ2-7; 7 bases align to TRBD2. This CDR3 contains 13 residues. The germline V gene has CDR1 SQVTM and CDR2 ANQGSEA. The ends lost 7 bases at V and 2 bases at J; junction bases unmatched: 8.

This clonotype was counted at least ten times. In DNA, the CDR3 is TGCAGTGCTTTTCACCCCGGGACAGGGAAGCAAAATACGCAGTATTTT. It is translated as CSAFHPGTGKQNTQYF. The chain combines TRBV20-1 with TRBJ2-3; 9 positions match TRBD1. CDR1 is DFQATT, CDR2 SNEGSKA, per germline (reference sequence). This CDR3 contains 16 residues. Germline trimming cut 5 bases from V and 7 bases from J; bases unmatched to any gene: 16.